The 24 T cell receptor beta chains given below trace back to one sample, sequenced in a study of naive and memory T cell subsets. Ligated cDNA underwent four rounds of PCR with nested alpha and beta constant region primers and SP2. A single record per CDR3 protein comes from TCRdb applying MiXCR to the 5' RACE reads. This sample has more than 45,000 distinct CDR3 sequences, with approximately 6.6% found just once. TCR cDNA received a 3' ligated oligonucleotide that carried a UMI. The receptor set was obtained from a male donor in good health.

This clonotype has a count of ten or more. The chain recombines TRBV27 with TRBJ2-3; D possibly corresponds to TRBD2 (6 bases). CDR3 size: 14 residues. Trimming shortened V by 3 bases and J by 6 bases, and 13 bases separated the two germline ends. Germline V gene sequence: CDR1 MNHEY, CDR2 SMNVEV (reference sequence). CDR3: CASSFPGTRDTQYF. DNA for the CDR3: TGTGCCAGCAGTTTTCCCGGGACTCGGGATACGCAGTATTTT.

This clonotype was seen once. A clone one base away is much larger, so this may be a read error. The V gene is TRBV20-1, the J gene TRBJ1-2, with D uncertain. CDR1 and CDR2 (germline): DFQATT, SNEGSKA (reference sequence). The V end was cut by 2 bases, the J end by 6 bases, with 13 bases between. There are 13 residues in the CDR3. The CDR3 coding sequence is TGCAGTGCTAGACACCGGTACACCAATGGCTACACCTTC. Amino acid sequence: CSARHRYTNGYTF.

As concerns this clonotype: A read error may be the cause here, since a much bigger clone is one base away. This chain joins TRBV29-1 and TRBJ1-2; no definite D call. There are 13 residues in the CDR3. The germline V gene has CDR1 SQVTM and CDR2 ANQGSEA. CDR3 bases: TGCAGCGTTGTACGCAGCTCTACCTATGACTACACCTTC. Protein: CSVVRSSTYDYTF.

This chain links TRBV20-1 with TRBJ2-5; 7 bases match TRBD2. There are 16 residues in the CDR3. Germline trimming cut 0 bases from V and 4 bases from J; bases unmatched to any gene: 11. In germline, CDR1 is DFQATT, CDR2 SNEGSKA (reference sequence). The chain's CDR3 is CSARDQPAGIGETQYF. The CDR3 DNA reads TGCAGTGCTAGAGATCAACCAGCGGGAATTGGAGAGACCCAGTACTTC.

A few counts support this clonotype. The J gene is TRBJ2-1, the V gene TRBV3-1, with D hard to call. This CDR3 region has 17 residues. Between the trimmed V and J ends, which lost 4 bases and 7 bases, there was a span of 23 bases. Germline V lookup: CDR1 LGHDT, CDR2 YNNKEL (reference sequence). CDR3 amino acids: CASSPYGAYNMDNEQFF. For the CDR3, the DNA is TGTGCCAGCAGCCCCTATGGTGCTTATAATATGGATAATGAGCAGTTCTTC.

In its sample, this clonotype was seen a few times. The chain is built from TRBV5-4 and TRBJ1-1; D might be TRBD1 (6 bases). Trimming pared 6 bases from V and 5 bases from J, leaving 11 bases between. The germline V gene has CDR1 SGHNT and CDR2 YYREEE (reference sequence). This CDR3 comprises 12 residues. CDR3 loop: CASTAQGTEAFF. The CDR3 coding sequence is TGTGCCAGCACCGCACAGGGAACTGAAGCTTTCTTT.

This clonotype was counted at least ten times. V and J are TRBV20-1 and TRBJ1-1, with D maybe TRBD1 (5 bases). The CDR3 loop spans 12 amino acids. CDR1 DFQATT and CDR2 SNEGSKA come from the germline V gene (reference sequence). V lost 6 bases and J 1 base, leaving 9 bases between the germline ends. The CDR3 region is CSAGGRNTEAFF. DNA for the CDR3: TGCAGTGCGGGGGGGAGGAACACTGAAGCTTTCTTT.

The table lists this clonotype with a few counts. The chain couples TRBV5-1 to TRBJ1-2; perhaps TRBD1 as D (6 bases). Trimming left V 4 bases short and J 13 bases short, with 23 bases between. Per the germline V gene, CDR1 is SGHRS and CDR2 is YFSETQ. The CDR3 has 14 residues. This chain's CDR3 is CASSGGTRSPLGTF. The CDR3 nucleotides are TGCGCCAGCAGCGGCGGGACACGTAGTCCCCTCGGCACCTTC.

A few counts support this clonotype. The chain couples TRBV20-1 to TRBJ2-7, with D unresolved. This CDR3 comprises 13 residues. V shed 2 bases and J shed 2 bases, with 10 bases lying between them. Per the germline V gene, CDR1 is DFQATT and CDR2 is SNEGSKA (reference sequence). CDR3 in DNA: TGCAGTGCTAGATCGGCTTATACCTACGAGCAGTACTTC. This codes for CSARSAYTYEQYF.

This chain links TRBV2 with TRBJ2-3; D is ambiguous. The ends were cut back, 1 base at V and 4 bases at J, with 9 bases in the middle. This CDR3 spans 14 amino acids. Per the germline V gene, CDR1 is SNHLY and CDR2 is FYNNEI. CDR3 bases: TGTGCCAGCAGTGAAGGGTTAGATCCAGATACGCAGTATTTT. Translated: CASSEGLDPDTQYF.

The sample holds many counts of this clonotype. CDR3 in DNA: TGTGCCAGCAGTTCAGGGCAGGGGGAGAATCAGCCCCAGCATTTT. It encodes CASSSGQGENQPQHF. This chain joins TRBV6-2 or TRBV6-3 and TRBJ1-5; 7 bases match TRBD1. CDR1 and CDR2 from the germline V gene are MNHEY and SVGEGT. Losses at the gene ends were 4 bases for V and 4 bases for J; bases not matched to a gene: 7. The CDR3 length is 15 residues.

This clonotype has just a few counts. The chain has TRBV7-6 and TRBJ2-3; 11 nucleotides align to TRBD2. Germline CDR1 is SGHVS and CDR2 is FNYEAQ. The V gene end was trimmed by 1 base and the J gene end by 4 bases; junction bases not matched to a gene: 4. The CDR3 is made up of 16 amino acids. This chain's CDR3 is CASSLERLAGSDTQYF. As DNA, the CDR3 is TGTGCCAGCAGCTTAGAGCGACTAGCGGGATCAGATACGCAGTATTTT. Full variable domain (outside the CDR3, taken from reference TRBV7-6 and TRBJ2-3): GAGVSQSPRYKVTKRGQDVALRCDPISGHVSLYWYRQALGQGPEFLTYFNYEAQQDKSGLPNDRFSAERPEGSISTLTIQRTEQRDSAMYRCASSLERLAGSDTQYFGPGTRLTVL.

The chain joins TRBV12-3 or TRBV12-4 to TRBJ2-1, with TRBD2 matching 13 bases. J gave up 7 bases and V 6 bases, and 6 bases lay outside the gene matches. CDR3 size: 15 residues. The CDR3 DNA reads TGTGCCAGCAGCCGGACTAGCGGGAGTCCAAATGAGCAGTTCTTC. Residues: CASSRTSGSPNEQFF.

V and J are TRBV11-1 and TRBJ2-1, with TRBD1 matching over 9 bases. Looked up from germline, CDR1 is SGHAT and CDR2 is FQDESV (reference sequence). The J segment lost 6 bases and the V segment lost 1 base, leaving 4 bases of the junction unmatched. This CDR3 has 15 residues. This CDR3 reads CASSLGRDRANEQFF. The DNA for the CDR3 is TGTGCCAGCAGCTTAGGTCGGGACAGGGCCAATGAGCAGTTCTTC.

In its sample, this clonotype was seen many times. The CDR3 is CSVEASSGQSYTGELFF. CDR3 nucleotide sequence: TGCAGCGTTGAAGCCTCTTCCGGACAGAGCTACACCGGGGAGCTGTTTTTT. J is TRBJ2-2 and V is TRBV29-1, with a weak D call TRBD1 (6 bases). The V end was cut by 1 base, the J end by 3 bases, with 18 bases between. The CDR3 runs to 17 residues. From germline, CDR1 is SQVTM and CDR2 ANQGSEA.

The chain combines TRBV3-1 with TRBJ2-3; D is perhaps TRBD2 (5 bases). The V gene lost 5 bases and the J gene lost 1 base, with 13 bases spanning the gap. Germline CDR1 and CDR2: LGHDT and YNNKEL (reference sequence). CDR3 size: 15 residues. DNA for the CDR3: TGTGCCAGCAGCTCACTGGACTGGGGCACAGATACGCAGTATTTT. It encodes CASSSLDWGTDTQYF.

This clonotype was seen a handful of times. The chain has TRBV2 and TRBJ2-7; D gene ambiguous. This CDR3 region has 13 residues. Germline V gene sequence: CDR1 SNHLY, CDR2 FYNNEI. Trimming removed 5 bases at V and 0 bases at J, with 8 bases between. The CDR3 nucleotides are TGTGCCAGCAGTCTACTTGACTCCTACGAGCAGTACTTC. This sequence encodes CASSLLDSYEQYF.

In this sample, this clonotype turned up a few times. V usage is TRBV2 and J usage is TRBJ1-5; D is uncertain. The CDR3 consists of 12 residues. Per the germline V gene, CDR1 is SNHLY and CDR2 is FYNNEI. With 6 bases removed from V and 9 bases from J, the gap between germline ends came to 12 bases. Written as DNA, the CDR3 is TGTGCCAGCAGCCGGTCCGCCGGGCCCCAGCATTTT. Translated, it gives CASSRSAGPQHF. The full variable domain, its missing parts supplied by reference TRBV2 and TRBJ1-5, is EPEVTQTPSHQVTQMGQEVILRCVPISNHLYFYWYRQILGQKVEFLVSFYNNEISEKSEIFDDQFSVERPDGSNFTLKIRSTKLEDSAMYFCASSRSAGPQHFGDGTRLSIL.

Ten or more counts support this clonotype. CDR3 coding DNA: TGCAGCACCACTGGGGCGGCTTACAATGAGCAGTTCTTC. Protein: CSTTGAAYNEQFF. This chain joins TRBV29-1 and TRBJ2-1; D perhaps matches TRBD1 (5 bases). V was pared by 8 bases and J by 4 bases, with 15 bases between. The CDR3 consists of 13 residues. Germline-derived CDR1 and CDR2 are SQVTM and ANQGSEA.

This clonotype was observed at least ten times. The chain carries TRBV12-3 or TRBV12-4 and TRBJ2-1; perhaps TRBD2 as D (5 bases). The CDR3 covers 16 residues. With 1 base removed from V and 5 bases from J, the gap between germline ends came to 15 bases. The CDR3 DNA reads TGTGCCAGCAGTTTAGTGAGGGCCGGGGTTCACAATGAGCAGTTCTTC. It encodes CASSLVRAGVHNEQFF.

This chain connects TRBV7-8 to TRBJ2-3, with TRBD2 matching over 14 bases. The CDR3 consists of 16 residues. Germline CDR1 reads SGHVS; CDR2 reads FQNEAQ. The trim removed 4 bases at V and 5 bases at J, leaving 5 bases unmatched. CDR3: CASSSRTSGGQDTQYF. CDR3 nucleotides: TGTGCCAGCAGCTCAAGGACTAGCGGGGGGCAAGATACGCAGTATTTT.

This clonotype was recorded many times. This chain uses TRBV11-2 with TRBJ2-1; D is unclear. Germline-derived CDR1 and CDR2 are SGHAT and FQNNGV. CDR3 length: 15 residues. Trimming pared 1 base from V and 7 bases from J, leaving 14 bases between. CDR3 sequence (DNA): TGTGCCAGCAGCTTAGTGGGTCTAAAAGAGAATGAGCAGTTCTTC. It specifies CASSLVGLKENEQFF.

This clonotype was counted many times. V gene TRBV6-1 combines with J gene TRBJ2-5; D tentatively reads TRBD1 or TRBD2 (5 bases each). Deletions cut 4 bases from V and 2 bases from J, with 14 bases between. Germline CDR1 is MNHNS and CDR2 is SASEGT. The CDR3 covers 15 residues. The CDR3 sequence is CASSVGAFNQETQYF. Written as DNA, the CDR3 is TGTGCCAGCAGTGTCGGGGCCTTCAATCAAGAGACCCAGTACTTC.

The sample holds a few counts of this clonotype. CDR3 bases: TGTGCCAGCAGTTACAACCGGGACAGGGAGCAGTACTTC. Encoded protein: CASSYNRDREQYF. The V call is TRBV6-5, the J call TRBJ2-7; 8 nucleotides line up with TRBD1. Trimming removed 2 bases from V and 7 bases from J; junction bases left unmatched: 4. Germline CDR1 reads MNHEY; CDR2 reads SVGAGI. The CDR3 covers 13 residues.